These T cell receptor beta chains were read from a single sample in a study of T cell repertoires in cytomegalovirus infection. From the reads, TCRdb called clonotypes with MiXCR, one entry per CDR3 protein. This table has a few hundred thousand distinct CDR3 sequences, less than 20% appearing once. Sequenced input: PBMCs. Receptor source: a human donor in good health (CMV status not recorded). Some clones in this sample may be carry-over from other donors' samples. CDR3s include the opening cysteine and the closing phenylalanine or tryptophan. Each record gives: V gene, J gene, D gene, clone size, CDR3 protein, CDR3 DNA. D genes are given only for firm matches. Some rows mark clone size as missing; the rest say once, few, many or name a class of expanded clone.

TRBV7-9,TRBJ2-5,.,many,CASRIDQETQYF,TGTGCCAGCAGGATTGACCAAGAGACCCAGTACTTC
TRBV7-2,TRBJ1-5,.,many,CASSPHSNQPQHF,TGTGCCAGCAGCCCCCATAGCAATCAGCCCCAGCATTTT
TRBV12-3/TRBV12-4,TRBJ1-1,.,many,CASSFIGFRTEAFF,TGTGCCAGCAGTTTCATCGGGTTTAGGACTGAAGCTTTCTTT
TRBV28,TRBJ2-7,.,.,CASSLDREGDTFYEQYF,TGTGCCAGCAGTTTGGACAGGGAGGGGGACACTTTCTACGAGCAGTACTTC
TRBV10-3,TRBJ2-7,.,.,CAMARGKDYEQYF,TGTGCCATGGCCCGGGGGAAGGACTACGAGCAGTACTTC
TRBV12-3/TRBV12-4,TRBJ2-1,TRBD1,few,CASRPETGFSYNEQFF,TGTGCCAGCAGACCTGAGACAGGGTTCTCCTACAATGAGCAGTTCTTC
TRBV23-1,TRBJ2-1,.,.,CASSRGPWWDEQFF,TGCGCCAGCAGTCGGGGGCCCTGGTGGGATGAGCAGTTCTTC
TRBV20-1,TRBJ2-7,.,.,CSASASREQYF,TGCAGTGCTTCTGCAAGTCGCGAGCAGTACTTC
TRBV7-2,TRBJ2-3,.,many,CASTLRKGGNTDTQYF,TGTGCCAGCACCCTCCGGAAGGGCGGAAACACAGATACGCAGTATTTT
TRBV10-3,TRBJ2-7,TRBD2,few,CAISPLAGIAYEQYF,TGTGCCATCAGTCCACTAGCGGGGATAGCCTACGAGCAGTACTTC
TRBV4-3,TRBJ2-7,.,few,CASSQFYRGTSYEQYF,TGCGCCAGCAGCCAATTTTACCGAGGGACCTCCTACGAGCAGTACTTC
TRBV7-9,TRBJ2-3,TRBD1,few,CAITGDTDTQYF,TGTGCCATTACAGGGGACACAGATACGCAGTATTTT
TRBV4-3,TRBJ2-3,TRBD1,.,CASSNGQVSGDTQYF,TGCGCCAGCAGCAATGGACAGGTTTCGGGAGATACGCAGTATTTT
TRBV5-1,TRBJ1-5,TRBD1,many,CASSLTGGNQPQHF,TGTGCCAGCAGTCTAACAGGGGGCAATCAGCCCCAGCATTTT
TRBV19,TRBJ1-3,.,few,CATETGSGNTIYF,TGTGCCACGGAAACAGGGTCCGGAAACACCATATATTTT
TRBV4-1,TRBJ1-3,.,many,CASSNWGRSGNTIYF,TGCGCCAGCTCGAATTGGGGTCGCTCTGGAAACACCATATATTTT
TRBV2,TRBJ2-7,.,.,CANKQGPYYEQYF,TGTGCCAACAAACAGGGTCCCTACTACGAGCAGTACTTC
TRBV20-1,TRBJ2-5,TRBD1,few,CSAGRGEAGTGEETQYF,TGCAGTGCTGGGAGGGGGGAAGCCGGGACAGGGGAAGAGACCCAGTACTTC
TRBV19,TRBJ2-4,.,few,CASSTGSLAKNIQYF,TGTGCCAGTAGTACAGGGTCACTAGCCAAAAACATTCAGTACTTC
TRBV12-3/TRBV12-4,TRBJ2-1,TRBD2,.,CASSHSSGGADEQFF,TGTGCCAGCAGTCATTCTAGCGGGGGGGCCGATGAGCAGTTCTTC
TRBV10-3,TRBJ2-2,.,few,CAIKLDSVNTGELFF,TGTGCCATCAAATTAGACAGCGTGAACACCGGGGAGCTGTTTTTT
TRBV5-4,TRBJ2-3,TRBD2,.,CASSLTSGGVDTQYF,TGTGCCAGCAGCCTGACTAGCGGGGGGGTGGATACGCAGTATTTT
TRBV7-8,TRBJ2-1,.,many,CASSLGRVRSNEQFF,TGTGCCAGCAGCTTAGGCAGGGTTAGGAGCAATGAGCAGTTCTTC
TRBV3-1,TRBJ1-1,.,.,CAISQEYVAGSEAFF,TGTGCCATCAGCCAAGAGTACGTGGCGGGTTCTGAAGCTTTCTTT